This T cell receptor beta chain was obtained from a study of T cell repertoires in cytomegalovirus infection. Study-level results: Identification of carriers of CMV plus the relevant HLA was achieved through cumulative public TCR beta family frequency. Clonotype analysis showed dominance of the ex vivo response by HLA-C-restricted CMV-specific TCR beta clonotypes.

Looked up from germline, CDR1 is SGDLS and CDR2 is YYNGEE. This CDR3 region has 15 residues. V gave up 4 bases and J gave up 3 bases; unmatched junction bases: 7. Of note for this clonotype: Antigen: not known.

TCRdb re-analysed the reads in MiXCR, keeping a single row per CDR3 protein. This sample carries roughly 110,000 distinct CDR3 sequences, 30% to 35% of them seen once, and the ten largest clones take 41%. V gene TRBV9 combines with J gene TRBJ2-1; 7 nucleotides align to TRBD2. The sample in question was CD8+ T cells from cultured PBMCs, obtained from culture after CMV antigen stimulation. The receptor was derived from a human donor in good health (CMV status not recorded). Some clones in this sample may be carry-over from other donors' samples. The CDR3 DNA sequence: TGTGCCAGCAGCTTAGTTAGCGGGTTCTACAATGAGCAGTTCTTC. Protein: CASSLVSGFYNEQFF.